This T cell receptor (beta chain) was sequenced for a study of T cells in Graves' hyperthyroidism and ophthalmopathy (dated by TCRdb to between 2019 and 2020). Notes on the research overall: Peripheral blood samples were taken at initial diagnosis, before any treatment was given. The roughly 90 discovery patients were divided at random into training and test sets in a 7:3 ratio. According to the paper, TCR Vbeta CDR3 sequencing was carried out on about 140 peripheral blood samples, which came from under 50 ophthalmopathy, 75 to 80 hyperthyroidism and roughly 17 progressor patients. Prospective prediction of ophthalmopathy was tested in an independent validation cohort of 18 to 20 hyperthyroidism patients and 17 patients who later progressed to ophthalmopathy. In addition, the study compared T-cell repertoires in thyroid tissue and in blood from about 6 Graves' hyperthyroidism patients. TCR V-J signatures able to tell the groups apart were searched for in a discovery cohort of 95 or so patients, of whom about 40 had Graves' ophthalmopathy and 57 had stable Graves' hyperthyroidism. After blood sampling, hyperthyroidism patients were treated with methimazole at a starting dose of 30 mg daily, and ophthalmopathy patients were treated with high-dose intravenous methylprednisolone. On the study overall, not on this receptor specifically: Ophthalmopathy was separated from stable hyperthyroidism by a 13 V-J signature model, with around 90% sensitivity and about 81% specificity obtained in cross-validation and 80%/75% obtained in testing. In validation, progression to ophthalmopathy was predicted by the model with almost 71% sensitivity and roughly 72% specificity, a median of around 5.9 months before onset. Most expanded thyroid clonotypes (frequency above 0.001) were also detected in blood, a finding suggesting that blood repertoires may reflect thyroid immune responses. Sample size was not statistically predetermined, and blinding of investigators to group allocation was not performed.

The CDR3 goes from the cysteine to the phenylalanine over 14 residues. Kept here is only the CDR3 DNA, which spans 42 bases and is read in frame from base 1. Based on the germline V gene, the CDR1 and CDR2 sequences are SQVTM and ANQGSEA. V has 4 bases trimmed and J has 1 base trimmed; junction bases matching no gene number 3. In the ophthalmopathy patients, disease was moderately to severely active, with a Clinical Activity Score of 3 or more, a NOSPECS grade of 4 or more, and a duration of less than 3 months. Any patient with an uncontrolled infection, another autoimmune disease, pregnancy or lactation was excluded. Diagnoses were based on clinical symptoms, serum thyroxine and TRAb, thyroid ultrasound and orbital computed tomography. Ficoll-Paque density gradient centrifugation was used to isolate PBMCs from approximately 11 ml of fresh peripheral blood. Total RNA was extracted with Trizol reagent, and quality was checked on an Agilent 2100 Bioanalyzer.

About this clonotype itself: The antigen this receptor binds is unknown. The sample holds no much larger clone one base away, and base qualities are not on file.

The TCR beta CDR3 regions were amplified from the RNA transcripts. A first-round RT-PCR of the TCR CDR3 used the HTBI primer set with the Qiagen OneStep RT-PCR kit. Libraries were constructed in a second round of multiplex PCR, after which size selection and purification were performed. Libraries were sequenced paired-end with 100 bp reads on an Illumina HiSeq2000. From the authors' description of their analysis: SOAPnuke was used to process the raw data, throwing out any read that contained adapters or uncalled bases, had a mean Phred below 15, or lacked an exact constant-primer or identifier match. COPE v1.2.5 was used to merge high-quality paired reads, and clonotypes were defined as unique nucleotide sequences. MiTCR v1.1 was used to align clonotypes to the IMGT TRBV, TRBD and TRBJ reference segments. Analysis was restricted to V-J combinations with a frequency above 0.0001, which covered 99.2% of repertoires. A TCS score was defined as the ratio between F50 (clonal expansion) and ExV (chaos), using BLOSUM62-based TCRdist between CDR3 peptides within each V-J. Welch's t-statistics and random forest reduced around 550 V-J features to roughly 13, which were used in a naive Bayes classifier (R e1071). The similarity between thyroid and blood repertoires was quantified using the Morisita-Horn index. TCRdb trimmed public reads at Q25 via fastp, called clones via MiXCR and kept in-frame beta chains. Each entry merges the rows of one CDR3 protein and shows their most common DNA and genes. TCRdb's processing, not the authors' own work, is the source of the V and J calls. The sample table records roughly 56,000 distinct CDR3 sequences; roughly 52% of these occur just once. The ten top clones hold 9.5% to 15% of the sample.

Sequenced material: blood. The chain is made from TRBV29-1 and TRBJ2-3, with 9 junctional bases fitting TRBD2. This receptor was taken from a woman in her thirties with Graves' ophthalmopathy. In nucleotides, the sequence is TGCAGCGTTGGGGGCGGGAGGGGCACAGATACGCAGTATTTT. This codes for CSVGGGRGTDTQYF.